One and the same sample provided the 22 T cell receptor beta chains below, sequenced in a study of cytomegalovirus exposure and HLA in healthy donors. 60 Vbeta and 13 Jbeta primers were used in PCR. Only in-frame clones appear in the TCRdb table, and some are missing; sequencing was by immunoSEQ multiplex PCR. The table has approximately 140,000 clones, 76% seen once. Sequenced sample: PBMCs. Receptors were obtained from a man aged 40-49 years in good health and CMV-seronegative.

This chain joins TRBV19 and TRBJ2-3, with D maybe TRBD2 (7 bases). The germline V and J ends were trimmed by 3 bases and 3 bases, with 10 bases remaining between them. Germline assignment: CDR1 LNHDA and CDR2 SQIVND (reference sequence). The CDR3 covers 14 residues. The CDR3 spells CASSIGGLTDTQYF. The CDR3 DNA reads TGTGCCAGTAGTATCGGGGGGCTGACAGATACGCAGTATTTT.

In DNA form, the CDR3 reads TGTGCCAGCAGCCCCACAGGGGGCGCGGGCGATGAGCAGTTCTTC. This codes for CASSPTGGAGDEQFF. The chain is built from TRBV14 and TRBJ2-1; 9 bases align to TRBD1. Per the germline V gene, CDR1 is SGHDN and CDR2 is FVKESK. The ends lost 4 bases at V and 8 bases at J; junction bases unmatched: 9. The CDR3 loop spans 15 amino acids.

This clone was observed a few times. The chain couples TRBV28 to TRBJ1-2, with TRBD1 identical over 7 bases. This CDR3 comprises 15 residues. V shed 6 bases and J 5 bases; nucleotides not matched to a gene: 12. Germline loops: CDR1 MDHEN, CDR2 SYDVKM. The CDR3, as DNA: TGTGCCAGCAGCTCCCTCACGACAGGGAATTATGGCTACACCTTC. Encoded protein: CASSSLTTGNYGYTF.

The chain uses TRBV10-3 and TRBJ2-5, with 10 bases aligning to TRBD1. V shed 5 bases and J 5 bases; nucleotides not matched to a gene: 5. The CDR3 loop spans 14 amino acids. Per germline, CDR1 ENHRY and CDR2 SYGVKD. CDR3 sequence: CAISSGTGEETQYF. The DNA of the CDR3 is TGTGCCATCAGTTCCGGGACAGGGGAGGAGACCCAGTACTTC.

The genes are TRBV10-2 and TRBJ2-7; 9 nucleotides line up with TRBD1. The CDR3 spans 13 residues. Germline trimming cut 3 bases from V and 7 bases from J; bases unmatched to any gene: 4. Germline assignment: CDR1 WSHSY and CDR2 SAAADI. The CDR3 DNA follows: TGCGCCAGCAGTGAACAGGGGGCGGGTGAGCAGTACTTC. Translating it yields CASSEQGAGEQYF.

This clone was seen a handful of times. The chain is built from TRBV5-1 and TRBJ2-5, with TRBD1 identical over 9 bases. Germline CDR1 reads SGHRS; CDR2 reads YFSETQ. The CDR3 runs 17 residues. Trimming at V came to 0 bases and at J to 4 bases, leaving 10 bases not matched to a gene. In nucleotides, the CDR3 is TGCGCCAGCAGCTTGGGTGACACAACAGGGGGCGGAGAGACCCAGTACTTC. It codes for CASSLGDTTGGGETQYF.

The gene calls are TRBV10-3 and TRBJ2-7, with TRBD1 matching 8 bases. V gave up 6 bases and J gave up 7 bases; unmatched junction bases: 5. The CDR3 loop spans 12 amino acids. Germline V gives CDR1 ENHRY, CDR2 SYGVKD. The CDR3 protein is CAISQGAREQYF. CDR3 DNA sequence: TGTGCCATCAGCCAGGGGGCGCGGGAGCAGTACTTC.

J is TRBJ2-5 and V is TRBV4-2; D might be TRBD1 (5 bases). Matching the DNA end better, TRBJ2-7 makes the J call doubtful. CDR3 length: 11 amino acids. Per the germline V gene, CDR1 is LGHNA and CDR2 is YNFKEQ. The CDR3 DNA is TGTGCCAGCAGCCTGGGGCACGAGCAGTACTTC. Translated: CASSLGHEQYF.

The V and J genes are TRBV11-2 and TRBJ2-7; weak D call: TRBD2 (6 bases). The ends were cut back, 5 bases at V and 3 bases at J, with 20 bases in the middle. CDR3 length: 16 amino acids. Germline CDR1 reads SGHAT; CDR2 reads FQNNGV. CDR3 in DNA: TGTGCCAGCAGCCCACTTGCCCGGCGGGGAGACTACGAGCAGTACTTC. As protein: CASSPLARRGDYEQYF.

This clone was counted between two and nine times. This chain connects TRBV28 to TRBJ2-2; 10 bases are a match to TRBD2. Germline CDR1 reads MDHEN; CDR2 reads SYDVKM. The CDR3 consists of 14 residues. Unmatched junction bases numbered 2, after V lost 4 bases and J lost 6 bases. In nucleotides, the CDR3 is TGTGCCAGCAGTTCGAGCGGGGGGGCCGGGGAGCTGTTTTTT. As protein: CASSSSGGAGELFF.

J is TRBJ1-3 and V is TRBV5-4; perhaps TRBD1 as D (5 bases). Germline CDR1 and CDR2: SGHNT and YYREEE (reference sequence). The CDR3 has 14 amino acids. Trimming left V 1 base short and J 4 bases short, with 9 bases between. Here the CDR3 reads CASSLKGSGNTIYF. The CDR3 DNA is TGTGCCAGCAGCTTGAAGGGGTCGGGAAACACCATATATTTT.

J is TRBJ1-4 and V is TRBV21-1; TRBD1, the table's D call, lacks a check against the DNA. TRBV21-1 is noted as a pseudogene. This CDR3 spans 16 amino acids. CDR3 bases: TGTGCCAGCAGCAAGTTAGACAGAATCGGTAATGAAAAACTGTTTTTT. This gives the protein CASSKLDRIGNEKLFF.

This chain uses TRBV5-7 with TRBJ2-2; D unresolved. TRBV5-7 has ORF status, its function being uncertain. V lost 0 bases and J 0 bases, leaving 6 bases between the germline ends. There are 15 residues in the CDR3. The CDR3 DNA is TGTGCCAGCAGCTTGGAACAGTCGAACACCGGGGAGCTGTTTTTT. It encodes CASSLEQSNTGELFF.

The CDR3 loop reads CASSIEGGFSTDTQYF. As DNA, the CDR3 is TGTGCCAGTAGTATCGAGGGCGGCTTCAGCACAGATACGCAGTATTTT. This chain uses TRBV19 with TRBJ2-3, with D possibly being TRBD2 (5 bases). Germline V lookup: CDR1 LNHDA, CDR2 SQIVND (reference sequence). This CDR3 comprises 16 residues. Trimming cost V 3 bases and J 0 bases, with 13 bases left between them. The whole variable domain, filled in from reference TRBV19 and TRBJ2-3, reads DGGITQSPKYLFRKEGQNVTLSCEQNLNHDAMYWYRQDPGQGLRLIYYSQIVNDFQKGDIAEGYSVSREKKESFPLTVTSAQKNPTAFYLCASSIEGGFSTDTQYFGPGTRLTVL.

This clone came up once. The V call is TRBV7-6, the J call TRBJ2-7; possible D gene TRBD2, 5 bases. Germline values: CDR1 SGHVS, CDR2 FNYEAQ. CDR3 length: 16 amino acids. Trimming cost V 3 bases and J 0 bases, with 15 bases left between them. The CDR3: CASSFASGLSSYEQYF. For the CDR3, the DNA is TGTGCCAGCAGCTTCGCCTCGGGGTTAAGCTCCTACGAGCAGTACTTC.

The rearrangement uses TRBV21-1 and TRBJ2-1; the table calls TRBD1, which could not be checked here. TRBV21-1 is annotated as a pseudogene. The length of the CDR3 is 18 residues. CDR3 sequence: CASSKGEGAGKNYNEQFF. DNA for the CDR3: TGTGCCAGCAGCAAAGGAGAGGGGGCAGGGAAGAACTACAATGAGCAGTTCTTC.

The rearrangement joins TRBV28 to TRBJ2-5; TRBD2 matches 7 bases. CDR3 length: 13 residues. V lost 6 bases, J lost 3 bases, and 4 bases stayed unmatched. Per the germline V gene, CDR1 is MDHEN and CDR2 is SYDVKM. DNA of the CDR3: TGTGCCAGCAGACTCAGCGGGAAAGAGACCCAGTACTTC. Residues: CASRLSGKETQYF.

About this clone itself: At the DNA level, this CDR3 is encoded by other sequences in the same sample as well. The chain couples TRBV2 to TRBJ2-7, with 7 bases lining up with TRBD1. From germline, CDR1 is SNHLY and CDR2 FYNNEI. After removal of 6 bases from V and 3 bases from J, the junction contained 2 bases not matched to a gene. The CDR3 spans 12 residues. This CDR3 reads CASRGDSYEQYF. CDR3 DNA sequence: TGTGCCAGCAGGGGGGACAGCTACGAGCAGTACTTC.

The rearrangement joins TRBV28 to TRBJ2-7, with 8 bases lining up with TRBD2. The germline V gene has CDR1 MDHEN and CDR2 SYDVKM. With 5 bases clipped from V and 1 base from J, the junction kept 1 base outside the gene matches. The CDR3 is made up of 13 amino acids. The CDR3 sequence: CASSPGGSYEQYF. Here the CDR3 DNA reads TGTGCCAGCAGTCCGGGAGGGTCCTACGAGCAGTACTTC.

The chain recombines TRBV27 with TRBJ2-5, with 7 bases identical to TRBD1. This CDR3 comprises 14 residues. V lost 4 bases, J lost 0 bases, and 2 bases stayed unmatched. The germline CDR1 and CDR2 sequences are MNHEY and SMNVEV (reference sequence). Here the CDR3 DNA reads TGTGCCAGCAGTTGGGACAGCAACCAAGAGACCCAGTACTTC. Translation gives CASSWDSNQETQYF.

The CDR3 coding sequence is TGTGCCAGCAGTGCAATGGGGGGGGCATGGAATTCACCCCTCCACTTT. This translates into CASSAMGGAWNSPLHF. The chain employs TRBV25-1 and TRBJ1-6; D possibly corresponds to TRBD1 (6 bases). Germline CDR1 reads MGHDK; CDR2 reads SYGVNS. Trimming took 4 bases from V and 7 from J, leaving 17 bases between them. The CDR3 runs 16 residues.

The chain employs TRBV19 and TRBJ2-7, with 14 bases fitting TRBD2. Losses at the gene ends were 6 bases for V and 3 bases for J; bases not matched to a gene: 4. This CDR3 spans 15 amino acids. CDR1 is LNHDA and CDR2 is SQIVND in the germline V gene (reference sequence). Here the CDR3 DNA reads TGTGCCAGTAGGGGACTAGCGGGAGTCCACTACGAGCAGTACTTC. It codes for CASRGLAGVHYEQYF.